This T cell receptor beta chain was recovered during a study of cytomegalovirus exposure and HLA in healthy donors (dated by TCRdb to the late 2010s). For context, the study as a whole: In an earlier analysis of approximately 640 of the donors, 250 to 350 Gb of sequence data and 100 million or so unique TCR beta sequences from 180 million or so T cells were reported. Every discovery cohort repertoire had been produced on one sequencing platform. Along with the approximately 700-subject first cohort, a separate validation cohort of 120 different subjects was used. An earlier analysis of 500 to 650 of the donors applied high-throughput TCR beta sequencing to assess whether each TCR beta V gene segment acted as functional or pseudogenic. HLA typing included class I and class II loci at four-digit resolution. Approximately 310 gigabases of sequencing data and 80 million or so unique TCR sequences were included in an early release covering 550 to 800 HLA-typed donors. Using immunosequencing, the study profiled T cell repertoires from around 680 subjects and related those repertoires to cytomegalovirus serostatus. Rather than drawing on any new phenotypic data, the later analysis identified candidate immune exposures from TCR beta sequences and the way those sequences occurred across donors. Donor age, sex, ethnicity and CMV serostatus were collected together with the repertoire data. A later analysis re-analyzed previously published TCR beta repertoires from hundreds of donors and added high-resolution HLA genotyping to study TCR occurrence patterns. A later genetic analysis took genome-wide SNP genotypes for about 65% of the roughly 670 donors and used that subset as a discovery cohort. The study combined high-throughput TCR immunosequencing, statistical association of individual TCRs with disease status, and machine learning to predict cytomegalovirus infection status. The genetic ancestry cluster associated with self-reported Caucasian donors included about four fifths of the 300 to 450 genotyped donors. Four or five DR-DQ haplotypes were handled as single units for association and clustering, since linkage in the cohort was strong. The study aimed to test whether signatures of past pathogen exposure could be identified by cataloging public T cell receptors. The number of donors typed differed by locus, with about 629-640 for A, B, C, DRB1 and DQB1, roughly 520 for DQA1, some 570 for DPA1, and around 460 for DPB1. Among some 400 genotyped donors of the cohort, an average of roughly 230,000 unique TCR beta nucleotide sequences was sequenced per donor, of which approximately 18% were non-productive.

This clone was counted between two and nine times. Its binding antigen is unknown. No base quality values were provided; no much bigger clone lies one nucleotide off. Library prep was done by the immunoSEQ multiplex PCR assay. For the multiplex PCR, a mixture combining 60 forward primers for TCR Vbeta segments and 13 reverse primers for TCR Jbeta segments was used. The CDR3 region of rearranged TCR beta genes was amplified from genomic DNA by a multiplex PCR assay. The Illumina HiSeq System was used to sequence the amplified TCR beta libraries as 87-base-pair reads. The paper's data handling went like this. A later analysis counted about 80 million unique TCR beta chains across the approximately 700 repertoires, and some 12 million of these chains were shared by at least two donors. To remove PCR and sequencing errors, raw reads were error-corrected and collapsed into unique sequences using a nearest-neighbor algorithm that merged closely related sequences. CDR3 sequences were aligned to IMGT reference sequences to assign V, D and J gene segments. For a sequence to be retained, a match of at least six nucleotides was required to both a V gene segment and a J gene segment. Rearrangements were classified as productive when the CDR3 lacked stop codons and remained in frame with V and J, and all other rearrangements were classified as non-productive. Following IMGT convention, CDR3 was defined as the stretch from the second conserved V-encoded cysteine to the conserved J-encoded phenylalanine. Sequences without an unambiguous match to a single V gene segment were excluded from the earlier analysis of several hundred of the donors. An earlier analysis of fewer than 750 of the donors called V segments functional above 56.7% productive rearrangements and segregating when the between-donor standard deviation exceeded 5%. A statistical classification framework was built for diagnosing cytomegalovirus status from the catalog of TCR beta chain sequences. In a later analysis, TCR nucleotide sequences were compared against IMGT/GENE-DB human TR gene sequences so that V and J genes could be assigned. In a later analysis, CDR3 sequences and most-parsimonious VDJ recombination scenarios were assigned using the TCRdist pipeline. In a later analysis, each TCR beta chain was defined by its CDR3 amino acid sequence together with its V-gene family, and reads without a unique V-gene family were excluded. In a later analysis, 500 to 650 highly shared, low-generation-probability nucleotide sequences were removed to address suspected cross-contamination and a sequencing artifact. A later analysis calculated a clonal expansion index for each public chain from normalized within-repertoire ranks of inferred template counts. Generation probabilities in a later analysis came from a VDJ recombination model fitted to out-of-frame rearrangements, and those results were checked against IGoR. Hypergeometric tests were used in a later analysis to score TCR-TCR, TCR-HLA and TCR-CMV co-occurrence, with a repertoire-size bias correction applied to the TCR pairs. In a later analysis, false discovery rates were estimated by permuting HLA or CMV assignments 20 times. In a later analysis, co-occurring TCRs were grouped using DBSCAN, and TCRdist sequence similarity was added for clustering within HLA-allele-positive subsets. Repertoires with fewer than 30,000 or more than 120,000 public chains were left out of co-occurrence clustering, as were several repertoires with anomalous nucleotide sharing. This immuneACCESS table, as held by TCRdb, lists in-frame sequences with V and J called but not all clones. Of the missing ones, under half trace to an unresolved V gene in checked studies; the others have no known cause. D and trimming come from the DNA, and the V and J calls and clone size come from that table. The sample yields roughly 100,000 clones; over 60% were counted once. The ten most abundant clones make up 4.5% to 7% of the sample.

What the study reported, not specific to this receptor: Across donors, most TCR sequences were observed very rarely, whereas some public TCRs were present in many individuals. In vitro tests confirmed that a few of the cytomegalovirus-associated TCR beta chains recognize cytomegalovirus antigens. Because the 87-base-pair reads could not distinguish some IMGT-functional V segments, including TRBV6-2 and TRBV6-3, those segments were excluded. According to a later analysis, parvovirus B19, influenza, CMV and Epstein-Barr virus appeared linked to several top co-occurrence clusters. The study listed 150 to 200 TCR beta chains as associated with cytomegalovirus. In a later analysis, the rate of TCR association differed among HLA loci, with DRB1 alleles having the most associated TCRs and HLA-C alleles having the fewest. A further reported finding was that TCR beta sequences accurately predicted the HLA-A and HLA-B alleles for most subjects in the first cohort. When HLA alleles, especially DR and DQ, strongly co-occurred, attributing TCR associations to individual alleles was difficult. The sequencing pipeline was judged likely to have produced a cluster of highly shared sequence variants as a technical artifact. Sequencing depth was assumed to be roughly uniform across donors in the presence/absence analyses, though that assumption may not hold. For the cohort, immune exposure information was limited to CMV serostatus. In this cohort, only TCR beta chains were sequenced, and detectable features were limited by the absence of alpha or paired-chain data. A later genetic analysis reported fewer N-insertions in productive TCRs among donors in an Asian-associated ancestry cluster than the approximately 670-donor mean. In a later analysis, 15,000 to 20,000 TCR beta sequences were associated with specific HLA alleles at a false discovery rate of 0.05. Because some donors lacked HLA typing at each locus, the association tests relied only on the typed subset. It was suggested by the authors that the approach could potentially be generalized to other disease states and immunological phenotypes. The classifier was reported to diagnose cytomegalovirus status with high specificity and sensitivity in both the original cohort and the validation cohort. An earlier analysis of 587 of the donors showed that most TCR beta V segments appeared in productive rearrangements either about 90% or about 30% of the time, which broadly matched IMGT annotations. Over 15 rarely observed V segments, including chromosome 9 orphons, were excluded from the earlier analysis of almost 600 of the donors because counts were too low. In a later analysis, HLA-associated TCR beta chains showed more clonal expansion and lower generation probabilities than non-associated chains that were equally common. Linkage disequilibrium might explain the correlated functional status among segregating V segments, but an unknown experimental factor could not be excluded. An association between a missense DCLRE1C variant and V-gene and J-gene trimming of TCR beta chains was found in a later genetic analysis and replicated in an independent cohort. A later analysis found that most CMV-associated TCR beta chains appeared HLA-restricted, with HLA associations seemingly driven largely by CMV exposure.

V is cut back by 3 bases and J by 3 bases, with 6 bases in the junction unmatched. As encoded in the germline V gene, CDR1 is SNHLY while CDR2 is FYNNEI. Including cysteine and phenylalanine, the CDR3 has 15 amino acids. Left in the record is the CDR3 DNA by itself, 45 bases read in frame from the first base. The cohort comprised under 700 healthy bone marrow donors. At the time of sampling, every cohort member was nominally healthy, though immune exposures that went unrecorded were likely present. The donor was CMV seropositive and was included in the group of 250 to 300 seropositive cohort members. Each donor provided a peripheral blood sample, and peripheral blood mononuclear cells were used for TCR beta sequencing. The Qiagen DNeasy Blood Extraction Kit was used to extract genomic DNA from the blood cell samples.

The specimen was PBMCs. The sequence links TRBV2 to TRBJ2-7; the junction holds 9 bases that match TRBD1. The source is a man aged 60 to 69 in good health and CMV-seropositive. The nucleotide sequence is TGTGCCAGCAGTGAGGACAGGGGAAACTACTACGAGCAGTACTTC. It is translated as CASSEDRGNYYEQYF.